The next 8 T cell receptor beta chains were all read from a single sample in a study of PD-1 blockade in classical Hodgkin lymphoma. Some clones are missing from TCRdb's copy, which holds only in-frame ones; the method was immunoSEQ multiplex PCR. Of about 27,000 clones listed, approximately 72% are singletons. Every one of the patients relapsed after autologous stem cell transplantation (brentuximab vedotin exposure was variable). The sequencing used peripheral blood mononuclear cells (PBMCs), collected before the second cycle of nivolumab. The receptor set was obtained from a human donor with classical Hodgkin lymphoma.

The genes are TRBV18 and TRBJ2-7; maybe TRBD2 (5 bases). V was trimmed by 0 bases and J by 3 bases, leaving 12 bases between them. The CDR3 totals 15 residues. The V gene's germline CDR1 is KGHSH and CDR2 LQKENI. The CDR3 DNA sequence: TGTGCCAGCTCACCACCGAGCGGAGGAAACTACGAGCAGTACTTC. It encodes CASSPPSGGNYEQYF.

Here the CDR3 DNA reads TGCGCCAGCAGCCCGGACCTTAGGGAGACCCAGTACTTC. It is translated as CASSPDLRETQYF. This chain connects TRBV5-1 to TRBJ2-5; D is ambiguous. V dropped 4 bases and J dropped 5 bases, with 12 bases sitting between them. The CDR3 is 13 residues long. Germline lookup yields CDR1 SGHRS and CDR2 YFSETQ.

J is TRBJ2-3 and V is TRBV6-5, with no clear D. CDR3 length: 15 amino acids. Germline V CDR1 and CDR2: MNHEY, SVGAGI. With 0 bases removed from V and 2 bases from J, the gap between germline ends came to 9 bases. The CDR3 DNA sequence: TGTGCCAGCAGTTACTCGGCAGTAAACACAGATACGCAGTATTTT. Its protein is CASSYSAVNTDTQYF.

This CDR3 is CASTPDGEGGYTF. CDR3 sequence (DNA): TGTGCCAGCACCCCAGACGGGGAGGGAGGCTACACCTTC. This rearrangement joins TRBV2 to TRBJ1-2; no clear D gene. Trimming left V 7 bases short and J 8 bases short, with 17 bases between. The germline V gene has CDR1 SNHLY and CDR2 FYNNEI. This CDR3 is 13 amino acids long.

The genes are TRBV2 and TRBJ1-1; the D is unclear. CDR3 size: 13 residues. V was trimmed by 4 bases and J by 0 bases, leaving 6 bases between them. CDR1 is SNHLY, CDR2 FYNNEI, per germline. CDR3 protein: CASSGFMNTEAFF. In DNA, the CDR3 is TGTGCCAGCAGTGGGTTTATGAACACTGAAGCTTTCTTT.

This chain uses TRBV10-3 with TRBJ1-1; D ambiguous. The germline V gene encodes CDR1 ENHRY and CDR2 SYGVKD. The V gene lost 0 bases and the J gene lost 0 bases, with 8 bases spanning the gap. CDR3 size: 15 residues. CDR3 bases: TGTGCCATCAGTGAGTCGTCGGTTTTGAACACTGAAGCTTTCTTT. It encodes CAISESSVLNTEAFF.

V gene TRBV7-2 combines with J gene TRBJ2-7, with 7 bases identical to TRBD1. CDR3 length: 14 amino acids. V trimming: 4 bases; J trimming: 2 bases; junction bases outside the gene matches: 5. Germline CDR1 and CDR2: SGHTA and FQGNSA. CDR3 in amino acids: CASSWSTGPYEQYF. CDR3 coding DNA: TGTGCCAGCAGCTGGTCGACAGGGCCCTACGAGCAGTACTTC.

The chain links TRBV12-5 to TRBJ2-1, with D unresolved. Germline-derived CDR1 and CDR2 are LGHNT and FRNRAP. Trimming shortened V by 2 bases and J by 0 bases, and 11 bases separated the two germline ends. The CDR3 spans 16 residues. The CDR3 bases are TGTGCTAGTGGTTTGTCCCCGCATAGCTCCTACAATGAGCAGTTCTTC. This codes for CASGLSPHSSYNEQFF.